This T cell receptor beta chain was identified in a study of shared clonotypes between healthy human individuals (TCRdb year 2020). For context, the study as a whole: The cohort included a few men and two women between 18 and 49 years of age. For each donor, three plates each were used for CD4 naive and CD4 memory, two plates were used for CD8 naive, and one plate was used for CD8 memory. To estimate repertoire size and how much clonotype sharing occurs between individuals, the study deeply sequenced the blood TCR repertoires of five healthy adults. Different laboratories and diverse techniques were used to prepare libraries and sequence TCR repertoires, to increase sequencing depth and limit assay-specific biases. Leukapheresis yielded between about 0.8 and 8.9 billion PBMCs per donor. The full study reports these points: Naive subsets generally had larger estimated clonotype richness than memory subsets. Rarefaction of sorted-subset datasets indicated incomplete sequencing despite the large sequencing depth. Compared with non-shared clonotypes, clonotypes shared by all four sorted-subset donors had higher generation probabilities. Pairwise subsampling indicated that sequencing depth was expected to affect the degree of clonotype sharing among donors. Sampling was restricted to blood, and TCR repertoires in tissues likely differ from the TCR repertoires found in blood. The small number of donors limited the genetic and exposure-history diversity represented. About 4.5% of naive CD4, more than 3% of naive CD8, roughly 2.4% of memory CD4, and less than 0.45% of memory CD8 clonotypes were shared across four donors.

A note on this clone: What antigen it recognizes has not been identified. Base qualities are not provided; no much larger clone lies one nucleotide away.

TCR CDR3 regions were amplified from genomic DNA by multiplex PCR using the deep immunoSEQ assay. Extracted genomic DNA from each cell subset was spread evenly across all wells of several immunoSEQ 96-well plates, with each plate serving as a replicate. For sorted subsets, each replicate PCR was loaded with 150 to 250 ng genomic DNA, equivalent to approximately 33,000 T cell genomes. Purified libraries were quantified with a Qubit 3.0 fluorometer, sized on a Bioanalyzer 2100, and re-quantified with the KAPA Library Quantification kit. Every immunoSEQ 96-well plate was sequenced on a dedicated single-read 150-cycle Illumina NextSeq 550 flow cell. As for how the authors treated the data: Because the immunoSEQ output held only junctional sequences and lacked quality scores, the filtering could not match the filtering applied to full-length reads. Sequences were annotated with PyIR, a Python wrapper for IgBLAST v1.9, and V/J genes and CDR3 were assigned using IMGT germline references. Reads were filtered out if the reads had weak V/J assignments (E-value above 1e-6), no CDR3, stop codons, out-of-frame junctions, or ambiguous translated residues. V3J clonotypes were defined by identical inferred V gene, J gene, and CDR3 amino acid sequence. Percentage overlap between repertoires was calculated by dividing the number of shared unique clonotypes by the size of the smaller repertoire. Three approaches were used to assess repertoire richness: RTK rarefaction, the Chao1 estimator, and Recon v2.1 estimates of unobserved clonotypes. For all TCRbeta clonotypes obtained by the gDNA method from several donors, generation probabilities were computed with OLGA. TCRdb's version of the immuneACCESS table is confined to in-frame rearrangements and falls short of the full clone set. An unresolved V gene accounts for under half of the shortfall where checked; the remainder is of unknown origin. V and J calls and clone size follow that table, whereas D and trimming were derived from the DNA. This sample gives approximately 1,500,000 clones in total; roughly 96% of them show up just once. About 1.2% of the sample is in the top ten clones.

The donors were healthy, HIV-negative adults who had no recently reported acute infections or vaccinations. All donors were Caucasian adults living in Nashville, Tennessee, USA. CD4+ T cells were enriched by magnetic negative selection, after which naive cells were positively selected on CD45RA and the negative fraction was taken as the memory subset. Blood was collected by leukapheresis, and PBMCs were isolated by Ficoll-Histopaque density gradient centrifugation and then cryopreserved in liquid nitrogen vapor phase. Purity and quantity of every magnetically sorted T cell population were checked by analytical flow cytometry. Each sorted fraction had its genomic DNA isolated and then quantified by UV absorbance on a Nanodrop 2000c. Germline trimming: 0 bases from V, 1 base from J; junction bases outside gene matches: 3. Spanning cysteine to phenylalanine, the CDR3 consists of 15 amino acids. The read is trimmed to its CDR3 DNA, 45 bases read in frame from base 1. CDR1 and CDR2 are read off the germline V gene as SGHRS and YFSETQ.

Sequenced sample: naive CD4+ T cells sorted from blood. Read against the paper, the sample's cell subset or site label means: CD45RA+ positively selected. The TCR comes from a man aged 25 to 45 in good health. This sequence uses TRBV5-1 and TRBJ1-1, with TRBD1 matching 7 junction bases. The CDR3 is CASSLVPGGNTEAFF. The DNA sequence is TGCGCCAGCAGCTTGGTTCCAGGGGGGAACACTGAAGCTTTCTTT.